This T cell receptor (beta chain) was sequenced for a study of shared clonotypes between healthy human individuals. Study observations and caveats: In this cohort, only blood was sampled, and tissue repertoires likely differ. Four donors shared about 5% of their naive CD4 clonotypes.

A note on this clone: Its antigen is currently unknown.

Selected positively for CCR7 and CD45RO-negative, naive CD8 cells excluded terminally differentiated effector memory CD45RA+ cells. Only in-frame clones appear in the TCRdb table, and some are missing; sequencing was by immunoSEQ multiplex PCR. The table records 630,000 or so clones, 95% to 98% of them present only once. The sample consisted of naive CD8+ T cells sorted from blood. The sequence was collected from a man between 25 and 39 years old in good health.

CDR3 sequence reads: CASSLVGKTEAFF. CDR3 in DNA: TGTGCCAGCAGCTTAGTGGGGAAAACTGAAGCTTTCTTT. The rearrangement joins TRBV7-2 to TRBJ1-1; D is unclear. Germline V lookup: CDR1 SGHTA, CDR2 FQGNSA. The CDR3 consists of 13 residues. V was clipped by 1 base and J by 5 bases, with 8 bases between them.